This T cell receptor (beta chain) was profiled in a study of tissue T cells after allogeneic stem cell transplantation. The study's findings and limits: Tissue-detected TCR repertoire was only partly captured by blood and spleen T cells. Alloreactivity or antigen specificity of tissue TCRs was not determined; some clones might be host cells. Shared clones across patients were few; motif clustering revealed tissue-specific shared signatures.

The V end lost 1 base, the J end lost 6 bases, and 11 bases lay between the germline ends. Germline values: CDR1 KGHTA, CDR2 FRNEEI. The length of the CDR3 is 14 residues. As to this clone: Its antigen is currently unknown. The gene names here belong to mouse. The CDR3 extends 1 residue past the end of the read, so its final part is completed from the germline J gene.

Sequencing of TCRbeta CDR3 at survey depth gave sequences and template counts. The assay was immunoSEQ multiplex PCR, and TCRdb's table has in-frame clones only and misses some. The sample yields about 7,100 clones, about 63% seen once. The sample consisted of blood. This sequence originates from a female BALB/c mouse in good health. MHC haplotype of the strain: H2-d. The chain joins TRBV24 to TRBJ2-5; D is perhaps TRBD1 (6 bases). The CDR3 here is CASSLSRGRDTQYF. The CDR3 DNA, read in part, is TGTGCCAGCAGTCTGTCCAGGGGACGGGACACCCAGTAC.